This T cell receptor beta chain stems from a study of shared clonotypes between healthy human individuals. CD8 cells classed as naive were CD45RO-negative and positively selected for CCR7, excluding terminally differentiated effector memory CD45RA+ cells. Study-wide findings and caveats: Inspection by rarefaction showed sorted-subset sequencing to be incomplete despite large depth. Owing to a small donor count, the genetic and exposure-history diversity represented was limited. Non-shared clonotypes had lower generation probabilities than those shared by all four donors.

As concerns this clone: Its antigen is currently unknown.

For sorted subsets, 150 to 200 ng DNA per replicate equaled about 30,000 T cell genomes. The assay was immunoSEQ multiplex PCR, and TCRdb's table has in-frame clones only and misses some. The sample lists about 800,000 clones; just over 95% were seen once. Sequencing used naive CD8+ T cells sorted from blood. The sequence was collected from a man younger than 40 in good health.

CDR3 loop: CSVVGLLAGSYNEQFF. CDR3 DNA sequence: TGCAGCGTTGTTGGCTTGCTAGCGGGATCCTACAATGAGCAGTTCTTC. The rearrangement uses TRBV29-1 and TRBJ2-1; 9 bases map to TRBD2. The CDR3 runs 16 residues. Germline trimming cut 4 bases from V and 1 base from J; bases unmatched to any gene: 8. Germline V gives CDR1 SQVTM, CDR2 ANQGSEA.